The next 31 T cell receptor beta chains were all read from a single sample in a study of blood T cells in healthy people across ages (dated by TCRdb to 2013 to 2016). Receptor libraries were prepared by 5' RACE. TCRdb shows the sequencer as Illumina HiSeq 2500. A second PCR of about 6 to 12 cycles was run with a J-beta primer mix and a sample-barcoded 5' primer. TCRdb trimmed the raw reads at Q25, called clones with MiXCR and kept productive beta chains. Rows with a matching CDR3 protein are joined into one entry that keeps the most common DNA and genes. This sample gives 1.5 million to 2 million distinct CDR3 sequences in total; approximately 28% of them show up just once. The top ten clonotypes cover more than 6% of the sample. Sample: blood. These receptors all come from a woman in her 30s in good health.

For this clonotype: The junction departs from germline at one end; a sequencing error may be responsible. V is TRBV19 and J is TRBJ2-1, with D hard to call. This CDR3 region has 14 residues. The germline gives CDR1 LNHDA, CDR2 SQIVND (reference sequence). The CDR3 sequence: CASSRSISSNEQFF. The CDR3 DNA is TGTGCCAGTAGTCGGAGTATTTCCTCCAATGAGCAGTTCTTC. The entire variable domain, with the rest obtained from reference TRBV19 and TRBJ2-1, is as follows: DGGITQSPKYLFRKEGQNVTLSCEQNLNHDAMYWYRQDPGQGLRLIYYSQIVNDFQKGDIAEGYSVSREKKESFPLTVTSAQKNPTAFYLCASSRSISSNEQFFGPGTRLTVL.

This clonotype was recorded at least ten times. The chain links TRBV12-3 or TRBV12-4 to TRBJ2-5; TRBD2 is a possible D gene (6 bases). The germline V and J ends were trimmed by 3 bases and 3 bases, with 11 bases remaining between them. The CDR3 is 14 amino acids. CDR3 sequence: CASSFRTTKETQYF. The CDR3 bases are TGTGCCAGCAGTTTCAGGACTACCAAAGAGACCCAGTACTTC.

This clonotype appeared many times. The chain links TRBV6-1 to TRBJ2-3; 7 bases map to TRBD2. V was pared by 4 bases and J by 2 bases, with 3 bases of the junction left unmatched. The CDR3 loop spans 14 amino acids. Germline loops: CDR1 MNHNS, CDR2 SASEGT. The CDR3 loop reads CASSVSGNTDTQYF. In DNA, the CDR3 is TGTGCCAGCAGTGTAAGCGGGAACACAGATACGCAGTATTTT.

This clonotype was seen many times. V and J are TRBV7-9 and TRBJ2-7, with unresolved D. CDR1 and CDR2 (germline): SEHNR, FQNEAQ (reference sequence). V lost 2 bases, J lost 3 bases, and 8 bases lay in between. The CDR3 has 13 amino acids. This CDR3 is CASSLSTVYEQYF. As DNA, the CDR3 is TGTGCCAGCAGCTTAAGCACCGTCTACGAGCAGTACTTC.

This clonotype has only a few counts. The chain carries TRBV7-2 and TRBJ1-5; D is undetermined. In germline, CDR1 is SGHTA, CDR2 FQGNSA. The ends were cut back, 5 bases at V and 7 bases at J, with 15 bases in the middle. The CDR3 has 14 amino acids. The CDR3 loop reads CASSSGWAGQPQHF. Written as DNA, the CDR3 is TGTGCCAGCAGCAGCGGCTGGGCTGGGCAGCCCCAGCATTTT.

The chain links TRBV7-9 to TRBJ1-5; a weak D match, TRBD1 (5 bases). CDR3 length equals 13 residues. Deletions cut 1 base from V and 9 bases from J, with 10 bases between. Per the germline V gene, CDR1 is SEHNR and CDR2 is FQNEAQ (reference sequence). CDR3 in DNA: TGTGCCAGCAGCTTAGGAGGGGCCCGGCCCCAGCATTTT. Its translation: CASSLGGARPQHF.

Written as DNA, the CDR3 is TGTGCCAGCAGCCAAGAAGCAGTTCAAGAGACCCAGTACTTC. It encodes CASSQEAVQETQYF. The chain recombines TRBV4-2 with TRBJ2-5; D unresolved. The CDR3 extends over 14 amino acids. Germline loops: CDR1 LGHNA, CDR2 YNFKEQ. Trimming took 0 bases from V and 2 from J, leaving 7 bases between them.

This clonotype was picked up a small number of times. CDR3 amino acids: CASSPGLTNQPQHF. The CDR3 DNA reads as TGTGCCAGCAGCCCCGGACTGACCAATCAGCCCCAGCATTTT. This chain joins TRBV5-5 and TRBJ1-5; D gene unclear. CDR3 length: 14 amino acids. The V end lost 4 bases, the J end lost 3 bases, and 11 bases lay between the germline ends. Germline V gene data show CDR1 as SGHKS and CDR2 as YYEKEE (reference sequence).

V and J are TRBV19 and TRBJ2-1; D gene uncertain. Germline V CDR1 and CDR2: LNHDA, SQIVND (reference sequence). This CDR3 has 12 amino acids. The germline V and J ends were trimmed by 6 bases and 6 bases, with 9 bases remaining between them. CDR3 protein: CASSQYGNEQFF. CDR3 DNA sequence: TGTGCCAGTAGCCAATACGGCAATGAGCAGTTCTTC.

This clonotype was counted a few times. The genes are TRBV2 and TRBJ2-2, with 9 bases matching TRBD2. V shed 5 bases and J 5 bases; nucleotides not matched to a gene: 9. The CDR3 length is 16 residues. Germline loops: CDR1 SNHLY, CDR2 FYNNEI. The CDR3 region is CASSTPRTSVTGELFF. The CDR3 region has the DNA TGTGCCAGCAGTACCCCCAGGACTAGCGTTACCGGGGAGCTGTTTTTT.

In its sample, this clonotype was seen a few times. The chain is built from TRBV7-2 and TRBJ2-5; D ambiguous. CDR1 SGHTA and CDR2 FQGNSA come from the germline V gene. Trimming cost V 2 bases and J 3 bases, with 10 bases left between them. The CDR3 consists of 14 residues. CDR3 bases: TGTGCCAGCAGCTTACAACGGATCAAAGAGACCCAGTACTTC. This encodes CASSLQRIKETQYF.

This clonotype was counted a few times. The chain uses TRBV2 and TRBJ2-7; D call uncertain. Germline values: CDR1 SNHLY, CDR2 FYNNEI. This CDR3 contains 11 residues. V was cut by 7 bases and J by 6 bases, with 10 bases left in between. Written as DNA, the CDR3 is TGTGCCAGCACCAACAGACGCGAGCAGTACTTC. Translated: CASTNRREQYF.

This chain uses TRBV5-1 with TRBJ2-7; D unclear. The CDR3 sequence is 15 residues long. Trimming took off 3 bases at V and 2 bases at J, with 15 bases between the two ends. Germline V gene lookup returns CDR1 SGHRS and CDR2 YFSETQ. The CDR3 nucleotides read TGCGCCAGCAGCTCCCTTGGGCAGCCGGCCTACGAGCAGTACTTC. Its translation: CASSSLGQPAYEQYF.

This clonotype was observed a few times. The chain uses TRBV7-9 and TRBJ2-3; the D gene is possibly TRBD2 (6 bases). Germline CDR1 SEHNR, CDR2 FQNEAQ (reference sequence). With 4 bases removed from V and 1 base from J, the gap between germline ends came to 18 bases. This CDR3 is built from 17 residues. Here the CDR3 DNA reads TGTGCCAGCAGCTCCCGAGGAGGGATAGGTGGCACAGATACGCAGTATTTT. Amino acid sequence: CASSSRGGIGGTDTQYF.

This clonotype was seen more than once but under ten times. This chain's CDR3 is CASSWTGGSDGTDTQYF. In DNA, the CDR3 is TGCGCCAGCAGCTGGACGGGGGGTTCGGATGGCACAGATACGCAGTATTTT. The chain links TRBV5-1 to TRBJ2-3, with 7 nucleotides matching TRBD2. Germline V lookup: CDR1 SGHRS, CDR2 YFSETQ. This CDR3 has 17 amino acids. Trimming at V came to 3 bases and at J to 1 base, leaving 11 bases not matched to a gene.

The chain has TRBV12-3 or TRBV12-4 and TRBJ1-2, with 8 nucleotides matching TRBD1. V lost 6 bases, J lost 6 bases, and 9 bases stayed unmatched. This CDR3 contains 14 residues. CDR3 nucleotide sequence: TGTGCCAGCAGATACCCAGGGGGCGGCGATGGCTACACCTTC. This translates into CASRYPGGGDGYTF.

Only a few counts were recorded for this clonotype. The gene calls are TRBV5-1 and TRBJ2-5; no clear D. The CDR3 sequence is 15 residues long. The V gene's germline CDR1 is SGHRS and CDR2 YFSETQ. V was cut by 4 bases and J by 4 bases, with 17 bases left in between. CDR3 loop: CASSPADLDGETQYF. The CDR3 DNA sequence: TGCGCCAGCAGCCCGGCTGACCTAGATGGAGAGACCCAGTACTTC.

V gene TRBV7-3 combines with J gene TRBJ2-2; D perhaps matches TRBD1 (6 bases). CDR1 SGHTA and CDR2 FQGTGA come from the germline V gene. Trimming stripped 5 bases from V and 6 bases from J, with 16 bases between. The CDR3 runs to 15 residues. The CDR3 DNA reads TGTGCCAGCAGCCCTTCCCGGGACATTGCCGGGGAGCTGTTTTTT. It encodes CASSPSRDIAGELFF.

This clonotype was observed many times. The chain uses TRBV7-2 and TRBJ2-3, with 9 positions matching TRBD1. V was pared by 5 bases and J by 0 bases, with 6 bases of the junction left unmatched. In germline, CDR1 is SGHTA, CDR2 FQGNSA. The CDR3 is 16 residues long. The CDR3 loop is CASSLRQGGSTDTQYF. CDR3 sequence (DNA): TGTGCCAGCAGCCTCAGACAGGGGGGCAGCACAGATACGCAGTATTTT. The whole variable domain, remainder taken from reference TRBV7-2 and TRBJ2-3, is GAGVSQSPSNKVTEKGKDVELRCDPISGHTALYWYRQSLGQGLEFLIYFQGNSAPDKSGLPSDRFSAERTGGSVSTLTIQRTQQEDSAVYLCASSLRQGGSTDTQYFGPGTRLTVL.

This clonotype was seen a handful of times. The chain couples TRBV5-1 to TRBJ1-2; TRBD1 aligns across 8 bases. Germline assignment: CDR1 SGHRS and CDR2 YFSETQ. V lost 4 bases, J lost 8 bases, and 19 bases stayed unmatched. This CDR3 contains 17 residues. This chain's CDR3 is CASSTPSSTGAGDGYTF. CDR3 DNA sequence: TGCGCCAGCAGCACGCCGAGTTCGACAGGGGCGGGTGACGGCTACACCTTC.

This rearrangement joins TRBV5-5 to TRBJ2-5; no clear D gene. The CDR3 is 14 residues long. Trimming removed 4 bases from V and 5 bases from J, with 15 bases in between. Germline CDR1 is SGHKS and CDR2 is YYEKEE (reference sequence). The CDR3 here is CASSLTWATETQYF. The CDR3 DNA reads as TGTGCCAGCAGCCTGACATGGGCCACTGAGACCCAGTACTTC.

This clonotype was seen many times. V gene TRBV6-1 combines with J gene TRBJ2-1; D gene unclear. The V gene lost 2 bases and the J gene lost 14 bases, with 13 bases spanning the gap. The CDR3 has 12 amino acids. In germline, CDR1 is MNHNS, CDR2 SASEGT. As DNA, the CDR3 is TGTGCCAGCAGTGAAAGGCAGGTGGGCAAGTTCTTC. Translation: CASSERQVGKFF.

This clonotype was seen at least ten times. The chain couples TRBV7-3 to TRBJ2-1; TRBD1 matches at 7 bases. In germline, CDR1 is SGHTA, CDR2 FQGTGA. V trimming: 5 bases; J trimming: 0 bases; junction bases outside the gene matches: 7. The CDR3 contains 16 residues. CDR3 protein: CASSPQGTTSYNEQFF. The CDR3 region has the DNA TGTGCCAGCAGCCCACAGGGGACCACCTCCTACAATGAGCAGTTCTTC. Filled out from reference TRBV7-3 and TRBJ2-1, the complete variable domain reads GAGVSQTPSNKVTEKGKYVELRCDPISGHTALYWYRQSLGQGPEFLIYFQGTGAADDSGLPNDRFFAVRPEGSVSTLKIQRTERGDSAVYLCASSPQGTTSYNEQFFGPGTRLTVL.

CDR3 region: CASSFTSGTSGGVESVTQYF. CDR3 nucleotides: TGTGCCAGCAGTTTCACATCCGGGACTAGCGGGGGGGTCGAATCAGTGACCCAGTACTTC. This sequence joins TRBV28 and TRBJ2-7, with TRBD2 matching 16 bases. The DNA end lines up better with TRBJ2-5; the J call may be wrong. The germline gives CDR1 MDHEN, CDR2 SYDVKM. The CDR3 covers 20 residues.

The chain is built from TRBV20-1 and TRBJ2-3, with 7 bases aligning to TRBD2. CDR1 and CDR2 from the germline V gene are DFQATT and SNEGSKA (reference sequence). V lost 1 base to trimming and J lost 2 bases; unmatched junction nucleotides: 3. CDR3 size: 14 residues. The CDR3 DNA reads TGCAGTGCTAGAGCGAGCGGGGACACAGATACGCAGTATTTT. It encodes CSARASGDTDTQYF.

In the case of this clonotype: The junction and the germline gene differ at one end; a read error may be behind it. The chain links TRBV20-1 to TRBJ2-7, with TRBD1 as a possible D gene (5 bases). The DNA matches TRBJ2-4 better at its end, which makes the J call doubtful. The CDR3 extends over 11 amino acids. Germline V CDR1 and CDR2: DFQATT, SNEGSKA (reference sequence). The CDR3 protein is CRAIRVGIQYF. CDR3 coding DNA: TGCAGGGCTATCAGGGTGGGCATTCAGTACTTC.

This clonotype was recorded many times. The CDR3 is CASSYWRETQYF. CDR3 bases: TGTGCCAGCAGTTACTGGAGGGAGACCCAGTACTTC. The genes are TRBV6-6 and TRBJ2-5, with D possibly TRBD2 on 5 matching bases. This CDR3 has 12 residues. Trimming removed 1 base at V and 5 bases at J, with 5 bases between. Germline loops: CDR1 MNHNY, CDR2 SVGAGI (reference sequence).

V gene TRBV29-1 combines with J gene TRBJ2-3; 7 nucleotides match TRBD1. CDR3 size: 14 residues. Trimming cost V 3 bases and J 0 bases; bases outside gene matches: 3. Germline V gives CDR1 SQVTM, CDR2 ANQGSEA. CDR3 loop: CSVDKDRSTDTQYF. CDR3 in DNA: TGCAGCGTTGATAAGGACAGGAGCACAGATACGCAGTATTTT.

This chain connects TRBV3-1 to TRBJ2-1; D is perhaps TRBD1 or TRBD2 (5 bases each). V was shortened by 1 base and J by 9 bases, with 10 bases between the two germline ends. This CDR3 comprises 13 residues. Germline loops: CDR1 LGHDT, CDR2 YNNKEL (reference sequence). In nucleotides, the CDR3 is TGTGCCAGCAGCCAAGCGGGGCCGGGTGAGCAGTTCTTC. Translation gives CASSQAGPGEQFF.

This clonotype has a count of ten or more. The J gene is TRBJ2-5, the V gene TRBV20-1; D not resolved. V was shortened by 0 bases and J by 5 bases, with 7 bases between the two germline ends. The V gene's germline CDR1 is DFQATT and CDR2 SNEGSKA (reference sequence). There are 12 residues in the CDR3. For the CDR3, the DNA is TGCAGTGCTAGAGATCCGAGGGAGACCCAGTACTTC. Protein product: CSARDPRETQYF.

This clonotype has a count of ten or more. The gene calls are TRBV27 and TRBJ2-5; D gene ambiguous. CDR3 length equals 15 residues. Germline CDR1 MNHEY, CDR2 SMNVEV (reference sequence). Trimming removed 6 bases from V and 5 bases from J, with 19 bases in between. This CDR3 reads CASSPWATREETQYF. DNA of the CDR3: TGTGCCAGCAGCCCATGGGCGACCCGAGAGGAGACCCAGTACTTC.